Below, 2 T cell receptor beta chains from the same sample are listed, as sequenced in a study of CD8+ T cells in alopecia areata. The authors extracted RNA and reverse transcribed it into cDNA as the sequencing template. TCRdb's copy holds only in-frame clones and misses some; the assay was immunoSEQ multiplex PCR. The sample lists about 210,000 clones, roughly two fifths occurring once. Treatment of the sample: oral pan-JAK inhibitor, 5-10 mg twice daily. The material sequenced was CD4+ T cells sorted from blood, taken at approximately week 36, from a patient treated with tofacitinib. These receptors all come from a human donor with alopecia areata.

With regard to this clone: Germline and junction disagree at one end, which may indicate a read error. DNA for the CDR3: TGTGCCAGCAGCTTGCCCAGGAACACTGAAGCTTTCTTT. Protein product: CASSLPRNTEAFF. This chain uses TRBV5-1 with TRBJ1-1; D is unclear. This CDR3 spans 13 amino acids. Per germline, CDR1 SGHRS and CDR2 YFSETQ.

This clone was found once. This rearrangement joins TRBV30 to TRBJ2-1, with TRBD2 as a possible D gene (6 bases). CDR1 GTSNPN and CDR2 SVGIG come from the germline V gene (reference sequence). This CDR3 has 16 amino acids. V lost 0 bases and J lost 15, with 27 bases in between. This CDR3 reads CAWSVHSGLLKGGAFF. As DNA, the CDR3 is TGTGCCTGGAGTGTACATAGCGGATTACTTAAAGGAGGTGCGTTCTTC.